This is a list of T cell receptor beta chains from one sample in a study of cytomegalovirus exposure and HLA in healthy donors. Here immunoSEQ multiplex PCR was the method, and the copy in TCRdb shows in-frame clones only, minus some. The data contain a few hundred thousand clones, approximately 90% of them singletons. Sequenced material: PBMCs. Receptors were obtained from a woman aged 18-30 years in good health and CMV-seronegative. Each CDR3 is given with its conserved first and last residue. Fields, in order: D gene, J gene, clone size, V gene, CDR3 DNA, CDR3 protein. D genes are given only for firm matches. Only part of the rows carry a size: once, few, many, or a class if the clone is expanded.

. | TRBJ1-1 | few | TRBV4-3 | TGCGCCAGCAGCCAACAGATGACGGGGAACACTGAAGCTTTCTTT | CASSQQMTGNTEAFF
. | TRBJ1-2 | . | TRBV19 | TGTGCCAGTACTCCGCCCGCGGGGGGCTACACCTTC | CASTPPAGGYTF
. | TRBJ2-2 | . | TRBV19 | TGTGCCAGTAGTATTGCTTCAGGGAGGACCGGGGAGCTGTTTTTT | CASSIASGRTGELFF
. | TRBJ2-7 | . | TRBV25-1 | TGTGCCAGCAGTGAATTGGGGGGTGCCTACGAGCAGTACTTC | CASSELGGAYEQYF
TRBD1 | TRBJ1-1 | . | TRBV13 | TGTGCCAGCAGCCGCTTCGACAGGGAGACTGAAGCTTTCTTT | CASSRFDRETEAFF
TRBD2 | TRBJ2-7 | . | TRBV9 | TGTGCCAGCAGCGATGGGGTGGGACTAGGTGGGTACTACGAGCAGTACTTC | CASSDGVGLGGYYEQYF
. | TRBJ2-7 | once | TRBV19 | TGTGCCAGTAGTATTTTAATCGGGAAGTTGGGGGGCGAGCAGTACTTC | CASSILIGKLGGEQYF
TRBD1 | TRBJ2-2 | . | TRBV9 | TGTGCCAGCAGCGACAGACAGGGGGCTGGCGGGGAGCTGTTTTTT | CASSDRQGAGGELFF
TRBD1 | TRBJ1-2 | once | TRBV5-1 | TGCGCCAGCAGCTTGGATGGGACAGGGATCGGCTATGGCTACACCTTC | CASSLDGTGIGYGYTF
. | TRBJ2-7 | . | TRBV28 | TGTGCCAGCAGTTACGGGACATCGGATGGGCCCTACGAGCAGTACTTC | CASSYGTSDGPYEQYF
. | TRBJ2-7 | . | TRBV11-1 | TGTGCCAGCAGCCCAATGGCGGTTGGAGAGCAGTACTTC | CASSPMAVGEQYF
. | TRBJ2-7 | . | TRBV2 | TGTGCCAGCAGTGAAGCTGGGGGCGGTATCGACGAGCAGTACTTC | CASSEAGGGIDEQYF
. | TRBJ1-2 | . | TRBV6-5 | TGTGCCAGCAGTTGGGCCCAGGAGGGTGGCTACACCTTC | CASSWAQEGGYTF
. | TRBJ2-7 | . | TRBV4-3 | TGCGCCAGCAGCCTGTGGACTTCCACCGGGGAGCAGTACTTC | CASSLWTSTGEQYF
. | TRBJ2-2 | few | TRBV7-6 | TGTGCCAGCAGCTCCCGGTCGAACACCGGGGAGCTGTTTTTT | CASSSRSNTGELFF
TRBD1 | TRBJ2-7 | . | TRBV6-5 | TGTGCCAGCAGTTACACGGGCGGACAGGGGGCCGAGCAGTACTTC | CASSYTGGQGAEQYF
TRBD1 | TRBJ2-1 | . | TRBV9 | TGTGCCAGCAGCGTAGGTCCTACCACAGGGGGCTCCTACAATGAGCAGTTCTTC | CASSVGPTTGGSYNEQFF
. | TRBJ2-7 | once | TRBV19 | TGTGCCAGTAGCCAGGGGGAGGAGTACGAGCAGTACTTC | CASSQGEEYEQYF
. | TRBJ1-2 | . | TRBV4-1 | TGCGCCAGCAGCCAAGATGACAGAACTAACTATGGCTACACCTTC | CASSQDDRTNYGYTF
TRBD2 | TRBJ2-1 | . | TRBV25-1 | TGTGCCAGCAGAACAGCGGGAGGGCCTAAGTTCTTC | CASRTAGGPKFF
. | TRBJ1-5 | . | TRBV2 | TGTGCCAGCACCCTAGACTCACCTGCGTCTGGTTTGGAGCCCCAGCATTTT | CASTLDSPASGLEPQHF